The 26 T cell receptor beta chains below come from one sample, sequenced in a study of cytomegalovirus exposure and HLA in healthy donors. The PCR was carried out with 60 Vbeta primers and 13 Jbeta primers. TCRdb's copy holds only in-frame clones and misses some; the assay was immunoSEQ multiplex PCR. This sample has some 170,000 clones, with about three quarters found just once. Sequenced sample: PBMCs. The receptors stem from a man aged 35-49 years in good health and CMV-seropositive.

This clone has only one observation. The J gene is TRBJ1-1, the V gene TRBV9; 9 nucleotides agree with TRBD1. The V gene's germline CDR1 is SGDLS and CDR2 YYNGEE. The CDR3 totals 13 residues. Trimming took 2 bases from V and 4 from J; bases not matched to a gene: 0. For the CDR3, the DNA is TGTGCCAGCAGCGTGACAGGGGGCACTGAAGCTTTCTTT. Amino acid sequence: CASSVTGGTEAFF.

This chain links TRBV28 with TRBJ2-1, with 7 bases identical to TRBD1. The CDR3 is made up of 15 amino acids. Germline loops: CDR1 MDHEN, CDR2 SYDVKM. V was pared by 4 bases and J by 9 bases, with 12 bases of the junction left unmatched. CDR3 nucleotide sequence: TGTGCCAGCAGTTCTGGACAGGTTGGCAGGAGTGAGCAGTTCTTC. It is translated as CASSSGQVGRSEQFF. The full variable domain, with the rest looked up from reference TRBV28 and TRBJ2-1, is DVKVTQSSRYLVKRTGEKVFLECVQDMDHENMFWYRQDPGLGLRLIYFSYDVKMKEKGDIPEGYSVSREKKERFSLILESASTNQTSMYLCASSSGQVGRSEQFFGPGTRLTVL.

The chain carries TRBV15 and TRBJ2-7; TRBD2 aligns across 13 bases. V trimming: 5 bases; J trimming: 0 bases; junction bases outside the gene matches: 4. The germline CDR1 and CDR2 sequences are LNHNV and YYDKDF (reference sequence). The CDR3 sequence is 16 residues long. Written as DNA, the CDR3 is TGTGCCACCAGCTCTGGGACTAGCGGGACCTCCTACGAGCAGTACTTC. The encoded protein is CATSSGTSGTSYEQYF. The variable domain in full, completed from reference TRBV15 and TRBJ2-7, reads DAMVIQNPRYQVTQFGKPVTLSCSQTLNHNVMYWYQQKSSQAPKLLFHYYDKDFNNEADTPDNFQSRRPNTSFCFLDIRSPGLGDTAMYLCATSSGTSGTSYEQYFGPGTRLTVT.

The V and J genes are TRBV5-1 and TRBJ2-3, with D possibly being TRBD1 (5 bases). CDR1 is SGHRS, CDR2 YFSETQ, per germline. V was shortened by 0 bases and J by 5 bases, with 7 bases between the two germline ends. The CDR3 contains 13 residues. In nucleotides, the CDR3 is TGCGCCAGCAGCTTGGGTAGGGGAGATACGCAGTATTTT. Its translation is CASSLGRGDTQYF.

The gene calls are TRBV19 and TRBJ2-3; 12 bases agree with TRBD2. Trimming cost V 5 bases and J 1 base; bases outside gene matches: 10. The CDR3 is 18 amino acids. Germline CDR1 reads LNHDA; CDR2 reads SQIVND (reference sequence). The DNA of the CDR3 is TGTGCCAGTAGTCCTCGACTAGCGGGAGCGCTAGGCACAGATACGCAGTATTTT. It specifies CASSPRLAGALGTDTQYF.

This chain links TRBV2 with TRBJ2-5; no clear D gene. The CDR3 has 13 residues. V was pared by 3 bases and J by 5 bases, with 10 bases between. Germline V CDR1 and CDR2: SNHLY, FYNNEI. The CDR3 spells CASSDLGWETQYF. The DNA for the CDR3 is TGTGCCAGCAGTGACCTCGGTTGGGAGACCCAGTACTTC.

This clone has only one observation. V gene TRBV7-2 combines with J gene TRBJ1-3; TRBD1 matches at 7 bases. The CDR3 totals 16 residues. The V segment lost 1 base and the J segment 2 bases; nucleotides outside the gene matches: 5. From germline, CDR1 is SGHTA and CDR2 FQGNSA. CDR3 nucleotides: TGTGCCAGCAGCTTAGGAGGGACAGTTGCTGGAAACACCATATATTTT. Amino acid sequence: CASSLGGTVAGNTIYF.

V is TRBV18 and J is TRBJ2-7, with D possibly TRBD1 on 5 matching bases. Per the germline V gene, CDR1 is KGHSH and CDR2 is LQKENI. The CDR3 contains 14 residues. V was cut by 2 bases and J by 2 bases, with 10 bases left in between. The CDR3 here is CASSPKGQTYEQYF. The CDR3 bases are TGTGCCAGCTCACCAAAGGGGCAAACCTACGAGCAGTACTTC. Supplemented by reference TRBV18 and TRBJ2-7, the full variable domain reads NAGVMQNPRHLVRRRGQEARLRCSPMKGHSHVYWYRQLPEEGLKFMVYLQKENIIDESGMPKERFSAEFPKEGPSILRIQQVVRGDSAAYFCASSPKGQTYEQYFGPGTRLTVT.

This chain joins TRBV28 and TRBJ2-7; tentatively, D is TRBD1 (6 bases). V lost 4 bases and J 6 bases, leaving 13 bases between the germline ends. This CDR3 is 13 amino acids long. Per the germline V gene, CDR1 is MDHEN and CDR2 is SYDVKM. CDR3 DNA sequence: TGTGCCAGCAGTTGGGGGCTAGCTTCCGAGCAGTACTTC. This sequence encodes CASSWGLASEQYF.

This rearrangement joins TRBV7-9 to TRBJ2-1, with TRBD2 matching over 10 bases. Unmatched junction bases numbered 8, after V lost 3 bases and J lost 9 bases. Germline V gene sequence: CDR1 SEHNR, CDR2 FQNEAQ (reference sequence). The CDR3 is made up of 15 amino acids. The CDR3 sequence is CASSFVTSGMIEQFF. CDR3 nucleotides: TGTGCCAGCAGCTTTGTAACTAGCGGGATGATTGAGCAGTTCTTC.

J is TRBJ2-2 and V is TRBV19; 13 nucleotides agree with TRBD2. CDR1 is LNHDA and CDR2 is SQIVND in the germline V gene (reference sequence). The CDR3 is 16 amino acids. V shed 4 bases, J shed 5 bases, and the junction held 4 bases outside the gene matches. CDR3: CASSRGTSGNTGELFF. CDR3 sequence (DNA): TGTGCCAGTAGTAGAGGGACTAGCGGGAATACCGGGGAGCTGTTTTTT.

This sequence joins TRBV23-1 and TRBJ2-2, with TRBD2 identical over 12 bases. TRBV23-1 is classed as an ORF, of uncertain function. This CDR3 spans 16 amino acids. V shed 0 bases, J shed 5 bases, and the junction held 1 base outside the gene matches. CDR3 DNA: TGCGCCAGCAGTCAATCGACTAGCGGGAGAACCGGGGAGCTGTTTTTT. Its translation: CASSQSTSGRTGELFF.

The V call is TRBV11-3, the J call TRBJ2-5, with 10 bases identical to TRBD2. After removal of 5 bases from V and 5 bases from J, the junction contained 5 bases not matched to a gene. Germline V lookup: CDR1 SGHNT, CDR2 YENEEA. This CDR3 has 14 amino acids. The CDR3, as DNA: TGTGCCAGCAGCCCTAGCGGGAGAATCGAGACCCAGTACTTC. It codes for CASSPSGRIETQYF.

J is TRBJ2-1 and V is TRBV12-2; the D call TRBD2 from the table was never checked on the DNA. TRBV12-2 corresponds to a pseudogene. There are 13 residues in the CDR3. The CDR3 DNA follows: TGTGCAAGTCGTTGGACTAGCGGTAATGAGCAGTTCTTC. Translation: CASRWTSGNEQFF.

DNA of the CDR3: TGTGCCAGTACCCCTCGACTAGCGGGAGTATACGAGCAGTACTTC. The encoded protein is CASTPRLAGVYEQYF. The chain combines TRBV19 with TRBJ2-7; 12 positions match TRBD2. CDR1 and CDR2 from the germline V gene are LNHDA and SQIVND (reference sequence). V lost 7 bases, J lost 4 bases, and 8 bases stayed unmatched. The CDR3 length is 15 residues.

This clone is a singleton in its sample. This chain's CDR3 is CASSLGGAYGYTF. The CDR3 DNA reads TGTGCCAGCAGTTTAGGAGGGGCCTATGGCTACACCTTC. V usage is TRBV28 and J usage is TRBJ1-2, with D possibly matching TRBD1 (5 bases). The germline V and J ends were trimmed by 2 bases and 4 bases, with 8 bases remaining between them. CDR1 is MDHEN, CDR2 SYDVKM, per germline. The CDR3 covers 13 residues.

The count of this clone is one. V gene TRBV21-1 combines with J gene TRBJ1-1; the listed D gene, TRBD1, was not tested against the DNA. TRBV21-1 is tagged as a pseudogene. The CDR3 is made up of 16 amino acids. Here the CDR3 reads CASSKPWQGASTEAFF. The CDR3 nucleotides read TGTGCCAGCAGCAAACCCTGGCAGGGGGCTAGCACTGAAGCTTTCTTT.

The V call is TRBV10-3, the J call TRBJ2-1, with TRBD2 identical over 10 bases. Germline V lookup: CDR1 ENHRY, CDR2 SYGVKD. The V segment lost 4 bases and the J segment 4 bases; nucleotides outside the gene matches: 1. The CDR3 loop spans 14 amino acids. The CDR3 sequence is CAISVAGGYNEQFF. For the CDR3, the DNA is TGTGCCATCAGTGTAGCGGGAGGTTACAATGAGCAGTTCTTC.

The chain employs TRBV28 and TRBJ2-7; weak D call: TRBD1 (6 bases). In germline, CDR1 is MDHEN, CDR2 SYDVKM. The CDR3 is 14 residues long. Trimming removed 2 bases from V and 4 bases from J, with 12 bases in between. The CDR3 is CASSLGTTVYEQYF. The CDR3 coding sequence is TGTGCCAGCAGTTTAGGGACAACCGTTTACGAGCAGTACTTC.

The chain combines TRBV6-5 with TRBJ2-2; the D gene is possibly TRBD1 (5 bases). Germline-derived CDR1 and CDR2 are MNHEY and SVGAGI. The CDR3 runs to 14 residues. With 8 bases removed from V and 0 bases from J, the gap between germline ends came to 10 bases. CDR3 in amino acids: CASRLGPNTGELFF. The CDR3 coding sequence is TGTGCCAGCCGCCTGGGGCCGAACACCGGGGAGCTGTTTTTT.

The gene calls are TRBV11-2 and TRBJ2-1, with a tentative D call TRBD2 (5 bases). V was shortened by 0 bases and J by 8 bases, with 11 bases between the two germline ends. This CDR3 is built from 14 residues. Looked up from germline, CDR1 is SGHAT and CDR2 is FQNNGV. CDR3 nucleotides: TGTGCCAGCAGCTTAGATCCGGGAATCGATGAGCAGTTCTTC. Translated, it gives CASSLDPGIDEQFF.

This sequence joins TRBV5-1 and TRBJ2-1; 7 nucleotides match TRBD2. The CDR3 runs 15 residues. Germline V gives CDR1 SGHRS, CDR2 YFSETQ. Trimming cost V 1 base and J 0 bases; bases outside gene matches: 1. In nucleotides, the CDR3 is TGCGCCAGCAGCTTGACTAGCGCCTCCTACAATGAGCAGTTCTTC. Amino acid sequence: CASSLTSASYNEQFF.

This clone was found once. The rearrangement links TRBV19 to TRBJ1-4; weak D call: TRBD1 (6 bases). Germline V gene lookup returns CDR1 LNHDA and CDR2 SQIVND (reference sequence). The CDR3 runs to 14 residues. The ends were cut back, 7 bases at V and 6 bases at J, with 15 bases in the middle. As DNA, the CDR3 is TGTGCCAGTACTAGGGAGACAGGAGATGAAAAACTGTTTTTT. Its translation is CASTRETGDEKLFF.

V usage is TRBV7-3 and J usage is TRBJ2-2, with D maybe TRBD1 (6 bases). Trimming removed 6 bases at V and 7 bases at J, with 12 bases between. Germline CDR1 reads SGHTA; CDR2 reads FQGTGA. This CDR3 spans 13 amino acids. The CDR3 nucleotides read TGTGCCAGCAGTTCAGGGGAGCACGGGGAGCTGTTTTTT. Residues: CASSSGEHGELFF. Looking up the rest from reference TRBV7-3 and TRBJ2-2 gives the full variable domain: GAGVSQTPSNKVTEKGKYVELRCDPISGHTALYWYRQSLGQGPEFLIYFQGTGAADDSGLPNDRFFAVRPEGSVSTLKIQRTERGDSAVYLCASSSGEHGELFFGEGSRLTVL.

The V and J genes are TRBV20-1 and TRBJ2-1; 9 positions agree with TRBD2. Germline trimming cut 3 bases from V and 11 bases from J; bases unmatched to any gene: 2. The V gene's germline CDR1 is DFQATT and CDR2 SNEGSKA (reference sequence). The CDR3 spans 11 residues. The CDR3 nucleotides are TGCAGTGCTAGTGGACTAGCGCAGCAGTTCTTC. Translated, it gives CSASGLAQQFF.

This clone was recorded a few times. DNA for the CDR3: TGTGCCAGCAGCAGACTCCCCGGGGACTCCTACGAGCAGTACTTC. It specifies CASSRLPGDSYEQYF. J is TRBJ2-7 and V is TRBV6-4; maybe TRBD2 (5 bases). The CDR3 has 15 residues. V gave up 6 bases and J gave up 0 bases, with 15 bases separating them. Per germline, CDR1 MRHNA and CDR2 SNTAGT.